These 19 T cell receptor beta chains were sequenced from one sample in a study of T cell clonotyping in hematopoietic cell transplantation. This table comes from immunoSEQ multiplex PCR, and its TCRdb copy is limited to in-frame clones, with some not included. Among about 3,000 clones, 70% to 85% were seen once, and the ten largest hold roughly 6%. The starting material was peripheral blood mononuclear cells, obtained 30 days after allogeneic stem cell transplant. The receptors here all came from a male patient aged 55 to 70 who had an allogeneic stem cell transplant, so T cells may come from the graft donor. Some clones in this sample may be carry-over from other donors' samples.

The rearrangement joins TRBV5-4 to TRBJ2-1, with D uncertain. Trimming took off 2 bases at V and 3 bases at J, with 0 bases between the two ends. Per germline, CDR1 SGHNT and CDR2 YYREEE (reference sequence). This CDR3 has 11 residues. For the CDR3, the DNA is TGTGCCAGCAGCTTCTACAATGAGCAGTTCTTC. Translation: CASSFYNEQFF.

The gene calls are TRBV7-8 and TRBJ2-2; weak D call: TRBD2 (5 bases). The CDR3 has 11 amino acids. V was cut by 6 bases and J by 7 bases, with 6 bases left in between. Germline-derived CDR1 and CDR2 are SGHVS and FQNEAQ. The CDR3: CASRGVGELFF. CDR3 DNA: TGTGCCAGCAGGGGAGTCGGGGAGCTGTTTTTT.

The chain is built from TRBV5-1 and TRBJ1-5; D unclear. The germline V gene encodes CDR1 SGHRS and CDR2 YFSETQ. The V end lost 4 bases, the J end lost 0 bases, and 11 bases lay between the germline ends. This CDR3 contains 15 residues. CDR3 nucleotide sequence: TGCGCCAGCAGCCCCACCGGTCATAGCAATCAGCCCCAGCATTTT. Translating gives CASSPTGHSNQPQHF.

The V call is TRBV11-2, the J call TRBJ1-1; 9 bases line up with TRBD1. CDR3 length equals 12 residues. V dropped 5 bases and J dropped 12; count of bases not matched to a gene: 7. Germline V gene lookup returns CDR1 SGHAT and CDR2 FQNNGV. CDR3: CASSLLQGASFF. CDR3 in DNA: TGTGCCAGCAGCCTCCTACAGGGGGCGTCTTTCTTT.

The chain combines TRBV6-1 with TRBJ1-5, with D possibly being TRBD1 (5 bases). The CDR3 runs to 14 residues. The V end was cut by 7 bases, the J end by 8 bases, with 18 bases between. Germline CDR1 is MNHNS and CDR2 is SASEGT. CDR3 nucleotide sequence: TGTGCCAGCAACCCGGGACTTCCGATGAAGCCCCAGCATTTT. Translated, it gives CASNPGLPMKPQHF.

With respect to this clone: Other DNA sequences from this sample encode an identical CDR3 as well. The rearrangement links TRBV7-6 to TRBJ1-4; the match to TRBD1 covers 8 bases. J gave up 10 bases and V 5 bases, and 18 bases lay outside the gene matches. Germline V gene sequence: CDR1 SGHVS, CDR2 FNYEAQ. The length of the CDR3 is 17 residues. The CDR3 loop reads CASSRLPPGTGTGKLFF. The CDR3 region has the DNA TGTGCCAGCAGCCGGCTCCCTCCCGGGACAGGCACGGGAAAACTGTTTTTT.

This chain uses TRBV6-1 with TRBJ2-3; 10 nucleotides agree with TRBD2. The trim removed 5 bases at V and 6 bases at J, leaving 8 bases unmatched. The V gene's germline CDR1 is MNHNS and CDR2 SASEGT. This CDR3 has 15 residues. The CDR3 sequence is CASSQKREGLDTQYF. The DNA of the CDR3 is TGTGCCAGCAGTCAGAAGCGGGAGGGCTTGGATACGCAGTATTTT.

This clone appeared a few times. V is TRBV30 and J is TRBJ1-3, with D hard to call. The germline CDR1 and CDR2 sequences are GTSNPN and SVGIG (reference sequence). CDR3 size: 15 residues. Trimming took 2 bases from V and 0 from J, leaving 11 bases between them. CDR3 nucleotides: TGTGCCTGGAGTCCCCTACAGAGCTCTGGAAACACCATATATTTT. Translation: CAWSPLQSSGNTIYF. The variable domain in full, completed from reference TRBV30 and TRBJ1-3, reads SQTIHQWPATLVQPVGSPLSLECTVEGTSNPNLYWYRQAAGRGLQLLFYSVGIGQISSEVPQNLSASRPQDRQFILSSKKLLLSDSGFYLCAWSPLQSSGNTIYFGEGSWLTVV.

This clone was observed a few times. The gene calls are TRBV5-1 and TRBJ1-5; D unclear. CDR1 is SGHRS, CDR2 YFSETQ, per germline. Trimming removed 0 bases from V and 3 bases from J, with 13 bases in between. This CDR3 contains 16 residues. CDR3 sequence (DNA): TGCGCCAGCAGCTTGGGAGCATCTTCCCCCAATCAGCCCCAGCATTTT. Its protein is CASSLGASSPNQPQHF.

This clone was seen a few times. The chain joins TRBV5-4 to TRBJ2-1; 12 bases map to TRBD2. Per the germline V gene, CDR1 is SGHNT and CDR2 is YYREEE (reference sequence). CDR3 length equals 16 residues. V was clipped by 0 bases and J by 9 bases; unmatched bases: 7. The CDR3 DNA is TGTGCCAGCAGCTTGGTAGTGACTAGCGGGAGAGTTGAGCAGTTCTTC. Protein sequence: CASSLVVTSGRVEQFF.

The chain is built from TRBV27 and TRBJ2-2; perhaps TRBD1 as D (6 bases). The CDR3 contains 16 residues. Trimming removed 2 bases from V and 1 base from J, with 11 bases in between. Germline V gene sequence: CDR1 MNHEY, CDR2 SMNVEV (reference sequence). The CDR3 spells CASSLIPGQNTGELFF. The CDR3, as DNA: TGTGCCAGCAGTTTAATTCCGGGACAGAACACCGGGGAGCTGTTTTTT.

This chain uses TRBV5-1 with TRBJ1-2, with 9 nucleotides matching TRBD1. Germline V gene data show CDR1 as SGHRS and CDR2 as YFSETQ. V was clipped by 3 bases and J by 2 bases; unmatched bases: 8. The CDR3 extends over 16 amino acids. CDR3 sequence: CASSWTGDLSNYGYTF. CDR3 sequence (DNA): TGCGCCAGCAGCTGGACAGGGGACCTATCCAACTATGGCTACACCTTC.

V is TRBV30 and J is TRBJ1-1; D possibly corresponds to TRBD1 (5 bases). The CDR3 consists of 13 residues. Between the trimmed V and J ends, which lost 4 bases and 2 bases, there was a span of 11 bases. Germline V gene lookup returns CDR1 GTSNPN and CDR2 SVGIG (reference sequence). Written as DNA, the CDR3 is TGTGCCTGGACTGACAGTTTTAACACTGAAGCTTTCTTT. Translating gives CAWTDSFNTEAFF.

The chain uses TRBV6-5 and TRBJ1-2; D is uncertain. CDR3 size: 15 residues. V lost 8 bases and J 4 bases, leaving 20 bases between the germline ends. Germline assignment: CDR1 MNHEY and CDR2 SVGAGI. The DNA of the CDR3 is TGTGCCAGCTCGGGATTCCGGACGCAGTTCTATGGCTACACCTTC. It encodes CASSGFRTQFYGYTF.

The rearrangement joins TRBV5-8 to TRBJ2-1, with 7 bases aligning to TRBD2. Germline lookup yields CDR1 SGHTS and CDR2 YDEGEE. V lost 1 base to trimming and J lost 0 bases; unmatched junction nucleotides: 1. The CDR3 loop spans 15 amino acids. In DNA form, the CDR3 reads TGTGCCAGCAGCTTGCGCGGGAGCTCCTACAATGAGCAGTTCTTC. It encodes CASSLRGSSYNEQFF. Filled out from reference TRBV5-8 and TRBJ2-1, the complete variable domain reads EAGVTQSPTHLIKTRGQQATLRCSPISGHTSVYWYQQALGLGLQFLLWYDEGEERNRGNFPPRFSGRQFPNYSSELNVNALELEDSALYLCASSLRGSSYNEQFFGPGTRLTVL.

The chain carries TRBV5-4 and TRBJ1-2, with a weak D call TRBD1 (6 bases). The V end was cut by 4 bases, the J end by 8 bases, with 12 bases between. Germline V gives CDR1 SGHNT, CDR2 YYREEE (reference sequence). This CDR3 spans 12 amino acids. CDR3 nucleotide sequence: TGTGCCAGCAGCCTTACAGACAGGGGCTACACCTTC. It is translated as CASSLTDRGYTF.

The CDR3, as DNA: TGTGCCAGCAGCTTGGGGGACAGGGAGTTTTTTCAGCCCCAGCATTTT. Translated: CASSLGDREFFQPQHF. The chain joins TRBV5-8 to TRBJ1-5; TRBD1 aligns across 9 bases. The length of the CDR3 is 16 residues. V lost 0 bases to trimming and J lost 6 bases; unmatched junction nucleotides: 7. CDR1 SGHTS and CDR2 YDEGEE come from the germline V gene.

The chain is built from TRBV7-9 and TRBJ2-7; D is ambiguous. Per the germline V gene, CDR1 is SEHNR and CDR2 is FQNEAQ (reference sequence). The V gene lost 1 base and the J gene lost 5 bases, with 9 bases spanning the gap. The CDR3 contains 13 residues. DNA for the CDR3: TGTGCCAGCAGCTTAGGACCGGCGGACGAGCAGTACTTC. Amino acids: CASSLGPADEQYF.

This clone was observed a few times. J is TRBJ1-1 and V is TRBV30; TRBD1 might be the D (6 bases). CDR1 and CDR2 (germline): GTSNPN, SVGIG (reference sequence). Trimming shortened V by 4 bases and J by 1 base, and 10 bases separated the two germline ends. The CDR3 extends over 13 amino acids. CDR3 sequence (DNA): TGTGCCTGGACTACAGGGTGGAACACTGAAGCTTTCTTT. Protein product: CAWTTGWNTEAFF.